The 28 T cell receptor beta chains presented below share a single source sample, sequenced in a study of blood T cell repertoires in COVID-19. Using immunoSEQ multiplex PCR, the repertoire was profiled, and TCRdb retains in-frame clones only, with some absent. The sample lists roughly 150,000 clones; about 87% were seen once. Material: peripheral blood. The receptors stem from a woman in her 70s with COVID-19, enrolled during active disease.

The J gene is TRBJ2-3, the V gene TRBV28, with 7 bases fitting TRBD1. The V gene's germline CDR1 is MDHEN and CDR2 SYDVKM. The ends lost 3 bases at V and 0 bases at J; junction bases unmatched: 9. This CDR3 has 17 amino acids. The CDR3 spells CASSFQTPGQSTDTQYF. CDR3 sequence (DNA): TGTGCCAGCAGTTTCCAAACACCGGGACAGAGCACAGATACGCAGTATTTT.

This chain links TRBV5-1 with TRBJ1-1; 7 nucleotides align to TRBD1. The trim removed 3 bases at V and 3 bases at J, leaving 5 bases unmatched. The CDR3 length is 14 residues. The V gene's germline CDR1 is SGHRS and CDR2 YFSETQ. CDR3 coding DNA: TGCGCCAGCAGCTCTACAGGGGTTGACACTGAAGCTTTCTTT. Translated: CASSSTGVDTEAFF.

This clone was counted only a few times. This chain uses TRBV2 with TRBJ2-5; possible D gene TRBD1, 6 bases. Trimming shortened V by 5 bases and J by 2 bases, and 12 bases separated the two germline ends. The CDR3 consists of 14 residues. Looked up from germline, CDR1 is SNHLY and CDR2 is FYNNEI. The CDR3 DNA follows: TGTGCCAGCAGTAATGATCAGGGGCAAGAGACCCAGTACTTC. Translating gives CASSNDQGQETQYF.

The chain carries TRBV2 and TRBJ2-1; unclear D gene. V lost 4 bases, J lost 9 bases, and 10 bases lay in between. The length of the CDR3 is 12 residues. The germline V gene has CDR1 SNHLY and CDR2 FYNNEI. The CDR3 loop is CASSVESGEQFF. The CDR3 DNA is TGTGCCAGCAGTGTAGAGTCGGGTGAGCAGTTCTTC.

This rearrangement joins TRBV28 to TRBJ1-2; a possible D gene is TRBD1 (6 bases). The length of the CDR3 is 14 residues. Trimming took off 2 bases at V and 4 bases at J, with 11 bases between the two ends. Germline V gene sequence: CDR1 MDHEN, CDR2 SYDVKM. CDR3 region: CASSLPGGGYGYTF. The CDR3 DNA follows: TGTGCCAGCAGTTTACCTGGGGGCGGCTATGGCTACACCTTC.

This rearrangement joins TRBV2 to TRBJ1-6; no firm D call. Trimming stripped 0 bases from V and 2 bases from J, with 8 bases between. CDR3 length: 16 residues. Germline lookup yields CDR1 SNHLY and CDR2 FYNNEI. CDR3 DNA: TGTGCCAGCAGTGAAGCGGCAGTTCCCTATAATTCACCCCTCCACTTT. Its translation is CASSEAAVPYNSPLHF.

The CDR3 loop is CASSDGTSSYNEQFF. In nucleotides, the CDR3 is TGTGCCAGCAGTGACGGGACTAGCTCCTACAATGAGCAGTTCTTC. The chain joins TRBV6-1 to TRBJ2-1; 8 bases agree with TRBD2. The CDR3 consists of 15 residues. Trimming removed 3 bases from V and 0 bases from J; junction bases left unmatched: 1. Germline V gives CDR1 MNHNS, CDR2 SASEGT.

The chain carries TRBV7-9 and TRBJ1-6; 7 positions agree with TRBD1. Germline V gives CDR1 SEHNR, CDR2 FQNEAQ (reference sequence). V trimming: 5 bases; J trimming: 12 bases; junction bases outside the gene matches: 16. This CDR3 comprises 16 residues. The CDR3 DNA sequence: TGTGCCAGCAGCCCTGACAGGGACGGGAATTGGGAACCCCTCCACTTT. Translated: CASSPDRDGNWEPLHF.

This chain connects TRBV6-2 or TRBV6-3 to TRBJ2-3; possibly TRBD1 for D (5 bases). The V gene lost 4 bases and the J gene lost 4 bases, with 9 bases spanning the gap. Germline V gene sequence: CDR1 MNHEY, CDR2 SVGEGT. The CDR3 consists of 13 residues. CDR3 in DNA: TGTGCCAGCAGTTCCATCAGGGCAGATACGCAGTATTTT. This encodes CASSSIRADTQYF.

The chain carries TRBV6-5 and TRBJ1-4, with 11 positions matching TRBD1. CDR3 length equals 14 residues. J lost 10 bases, V lost 6 bases, and 7 bases had no gene match. Germline-derived CDR1 and CDR2 are MNHEY and SVGAGI. Here the CDR3 reads CASRMGQGDGKLFF. The CDR3 DNA reads as TGTGCCAGCAGAATGGGACAGGGGGACGGAAAACTGTTTTTT.

On this clone: The limits of the CDR3 on the DNA are not certain, so only TCRdb's listed CDR3 is given. The rearrangement links TRBV7-5 to TRBJ1-6. TRBV7-5 has pseudogene status. The CDR3 is 14 amino acids long, termini counted. CDR3 in amino acids: CVRVARGSCSPLHF.

This chain joins TRBV28 and TRBJ1-2; D not resolved. The CDR3 is made up of 13 amino acids. Trimming cost V 2 bases and J 5 bases, with 9 bases left between them. CDR1 and CDR2 from the germline V gene are MDHEN and SYDVKM. The CDR3 is CASSLEYRYGYTF. CDR3 coding DNA: TGTGCCAGCAGTTTAGAGTACAGATATGGCTACACCTTC.

The gene calls are TRBV5-4 and TRBJ1-2; D is perhaps TRBD1 (5 bases). The V and J ends lost 4 bases and 4 bases respectively, with 17 bases between them. Germline V lookup: CDR1 SGHNT, CDR2 YYREEE (reference sequence). CDR3 length: 15 residues. The CDR3 reads CASSPGAGPLYGYTF. DNA of the CDR3: TGTGCCAGCAGCCCCGGGGCGGGGCCACTCTATGGCTACACCTTC.

The genes are TRBV11-3 and TRBJ2-1; 12 bases map to TRBD2. CDR1 is SGHNT, CDR2 YENEEA, per germline. The CDR3 length is 16 residues. The trim removed 1 base at V and 9 bases at J, leaving 7 bases unmatched. The CDR3 sequence: CASSLASGGAGGEQFF. The CDR3 DNA is TGTGCCAGCAGCTTAGCTAGCGGGGGGGCCGGGGGTGAGCAGTTCTTC.

The chain uses TRBV4-1 and TRBJ1-4; 8 bases map to TRBD1. CDR1 and CDR2 from the germline V gene are MGHRA and YSYEKL. With V trimmed by 0 bases and J by 11 bases, 5 bases remained unmatched. This CDR3 contains 14 residues. CDR3 sequence reads: CASSQDQGASKLFF. CDR3 DNA sequence: TGCGCCAGCAGCCAAGATCAGGGGGCGAGTAAACTGTTTTTT.

V gene TRBV20-1 combines with J gene TRBJ1-6, with 10 bases aligning to TRBD1. The CDR3 consists of 14 residues. CDR1 and CDR2 from the germline V gene are DFQATT and SNEGSKA (reference sequence). Trimming at V came to 3 bases and at J to 7 bases, leaving 3 bases not matched to a gene. This chain's CDR3 is CSASLDRGNSPLHF. CDR3 bases: TGCAGTGCTAGTCTGGACAGGGGGAATTCACCCCTCCACTTT.

The chain combines TRBV18 with TRBJ2-5, with 9 bases matching TRBD1. Per germline, CDR1 KGHSH and CDR2 LQKENI. CDR3 length: 15 amino acids. After removal of 1 base from V and 1 base from J, the junction contained 1 base not matched to a gene. CDR3 residues: CASSPQGQGQETQYF. In DNA, the CDR3 is TGTGCCAGCTCACCACAGGGACAGGGCCAAGAGACCCAGTACTTC.

The chain employs TRBV7-9 and TRBJ2-7; 8 bases fit TRBD2. The CDR3 runs 16 residues. Trimming cost V 4 bases and J 4 bases; bases outside gene matches: 12. Germline V lookup: CDR1 SEHNR, CDR2 FQNEAQ (reference sequence). The CDR3 sequence: CASSSSSGRLYYEQYF. The CDR3 coding sequence is TGTGCCAGCAGCTCGTCTAGCGGGCGGTTGTATTACGAGCAGTACTTC.

This chain joins TRBV20-1 and TRBJ2-7, with a tentative D call TRBD1 (5 bases). Germline lookup yields CDR1 DFQATT and CDR2 SNEGSKA (reference sequence). The CDR3 has 12 amino acids. Between the trimmed V and J ends, which lost 3 bases and 9 bases, there was a span of 15 bases. CDR3 sequence (DNA): TGCAGTGCTAGTGAAGGGGCGGTTGGGCAGTACTTC. Translation gives CSASEGAVGQYF.

J is TRBJ2-3 and V is TRBV5-1; 7 bases are shared with TRBD2. CDR1 and CDR2 from the germline V gene are SGHRS and YFSETQ. V was clipped by 4 bases and J by 4 bases; unmatched bases: 18. CDR3 length: 18 amino acids. The CDR3 sequence is CASSRAFGGRQSSDTQYF. In DNA, the CDR3 is TGCGCCAGCAGCCGAGCCTTTGGCGGGAGACAATCTTCAGATACGCAGTATTTT.

In nucleotides, the CDR3 is TGCGCCAGCAGCTTGGGACTAGCGGTCCTACCAGATACGCAGTATTTT. Translated: CASSLGLAVLPDTQYF. The chain is built from TRBV5-1 and TRBJ2-3; 9 bases fit TRBD2. The V gene's germline CDR1 is SGHRS and CDR2 YFSETQ. The CDR3 spans 16 residues. With 0 bases clipped from V and 4 bases from J, the junction kept 6 bases outside the gene matches. Complete variable domain (other parts from reference TRBV5-1 and TRBJ2-3): KAGVTQTPRYLIKTRGQQVTLSCSPISGHRSVSWYQQTPGQGLQFLFEYFSETQRNKGNFPGRFSGRQFSNSRSEMNVSTLELGDSALYLCASSLGLAVLPDTQYFGPGTRLTVL.

The chain employs TRBV6-5 and TRBJ2-5; D gene unclear. Germline CDR1 MNHEY, CDR2 SVGAGI. There are 13 residues in the CDR3. Trimming shortened V by 4 bases and J by 2 bases, and 8 bases separated the two germline ends. The CDR3 is CASSSARQETQYF. Written as DNA, the CDR3 is TGTGCCAGCAGTTCTGCCAGGCAAGAGACCCAGTACTTC.

The gene calls are TRBV5-1 and TRBJ2-3, with 7 bases aligning to TRBD1. This CDR3 has 16 amino acids. Trimming removed 3 bases from V and 0 bases from J; junction bases left unmatched: 7. Germline V gene data show CDR1 as SGHRS and CDR2 as YFSETQ. Here the CDR3 reads CASSSGQATSTDTQYF. In DNA, the CDR3 is TGCGCCAGCAGCTCAGGACAGGCCACTAGCACAGATACGCAGTATTTT.

In this sample, this clone turned up once. The rearrangement joins TRBV15 to TRBJ2-7, with TRBD1 matching 11 bases. V lost 0 bases and J lost 7; bases outside the gene matches: 8. Germline CDR1 reads LNHNV; CDR2 reads YYDKDF (reference sequence). The CDR3 is 16 residues long. In nucleotides, the CDR3 is TGTGCCACCAGCAGAGATCTAGGACAGGGGGCGGAAGAGCAGTACTTC. This encodes CATSRDLGQGAEEQYF.

This clone was detected a few times. The V gene is TRBV28, the J gene TRBJ2-3; 8 nucleotides line up with TRBD2. The V segment lost 6 bases and the J segment 1 base; nucleotides outside the gene matches: 12. Germline values: CDR1 MDHEN, CDR2 SYDVKM. CDR3 length: 17 residues. CDR3 bases: TGTGCCAGCAGCTTGGGACTAGACGATATCGGCACAGATACGCAGTATTTT. Amino acid sequence: CASSLGLDDIGTDTQYF.

The rearrangement uses TRBV6-5 and TRBJ2-7; D call uncertain. Germline CDR1 and CDR2: MNHEY and SVGAGI. The CDR3 loop spans 16 amino acids. V lost 0 bases and J lost 5, with 17 bases in between. CDR3 sequence (DNA): TGTGCCAGCAGTTACTCGAAGGCGGCTAAGGTTCACGAGCAGTACTTC. Translating gives CASSYSKAAKVHEQYF.

The V call is TRBV5-1, the J call TRBJ2-7, with TRBD1 as a possible D gene (5 bases). The germline gives CDR1 SGHRS, CDR2 YFSETQ. The CDR3 spans 13 residues. Trimming cost V 4 bases and J 3 bases, with 11 bases left between them. The CDR3 spells CASSLTRDYEQYF. In nucleotides, the CDR3 is TGCGCCAGCAGCCTGACCAGGGACTACGAGCAGTACTTC.

The chain couples TRBV7-9 to TRBJ2-3; 8 nucleotides match TRBD2. The J segment lost 2 bases and the V segment lost 1 base, leaving 8 bases of the junction unmatched. Germline V lookup: CDR1 SEHNR, CDR2 FQNEAQ (reference sequence). This CDR3 spans 17 amino acids. CDR3 residues: CASSLGSSGGDTDTQYF. CDR3 nucleotide sequence: TGTGCCAGCAGCTTAGGGTCGAGCGGGGGAGACACAGATACGCAGTATTTT.